The entry that follows covers one T cell receptor (beta chain) sequence. There is no known antigen for this receptor. Base qualities are not at hand, and no much larger clone is one base apart. TCR beta CDR3 regions were amplified from RNA transcripts for repertoire sequencing. The first round of RT-PCR was done with HTBI primers and the Qiagen OneStep RT-PCR kit, and was followed by a second round of multiplex PCR, then size selection and purification. The libraries underwent paired-end sequencing with 100 bp reads on an Illumina HiSeq2000. Regarding the original processing steps: SOAPnuke was used to process the reads, throwing out any read that had adapters, had uncalled bases, had a mean Phred below 15, or lacked an exact constant-primer or identifier match. High-quality paired reads were merged with COPE v1.2.5. Each unique nucleotide sequence was defined as a clonotype, and clonotypes were aligned to IMGT TRB V, D and J references with MiTCR v1.1. Only V-J combinations with frequency above 0.0001 were analysed, covering 99.2% of repertoires. For each V-J combination, a TCR clonal expansion and chaos score was defined as F50 clonal expansion divided by the chaos observed in the TCRdist matrix. Welch's t-statistics and random forest were used to reduce the features to some 13 V-J combinations, which were then used as input to a naive Bayes classifier. The Morisita-Horn index was used to measure how similar the thyroid and blood repertoires were. The raw public data were reprocessed by TCRdb itself: fastp quality trimming at Q25, MiXCR clonotype calling, in-frame beta chains only. CDR3 protein sequences are deduplicated, and each keeps its most common genes and DNA. The V and J calls follow TCRdb's processing rather than the paper's. The table for this sample lists under 200,000 distinct CDR3 sequences; around two fifths of them were counted only once. The ten largest clones add up to 5.8% of the sample.

This specimen comes from a study of Graves' ophthalmopathy and Graves' hyperthyroidism (dated by TCRdb to the late 2010s). Regarding the complete study: Peripheral blood was collected at initial diagnosis, before any treatment. TCR beta repertoire signatures were used to distinguish Graves' ophthalmopathy from Graves' hyperthyroidism and to predict progression to ophthalmopathy. In total, approximately 130 blood samples were TCR-sequenced: 40 to 45 ophthalmopathy, some 80 hyperthyroidism and about 17 hyperthyroidism-to-ophthalmopathy patients. A discovery set of 95 to 100 patients (43 ophthalmopathy, about 58 stable hyperthyroidism) was enrolled to explore V-J signatures distinguishing ophthalmopathy from hyperthyroidism. The independent validation cohort included some 19 hyperthyroidism patients plus 17 patients who later progressed from hyperthyroidism to ophthalmopathy. In roughly 6 hyperthyroidism patients, the T-cell repertoire of thyroid tissue was compared with the T-cell repertoire of blood. Once sampling was done, hyperthyroidism patients were given methimazole at a starting dose of 30 mg daily, while ophthalmopathy patients were given high-dose intravenous methylprednisolone. The 100 or so discovery patients were divided at random into training and test sets in a 7:3 ratio.

Ophthalmopathy patients were characterized by moderately to severely active disease, a Clinical Activity Score of at least 3, a NOSPECS grade of at least 4, and a disease duration under 3 months. Anyone with other autoimmune diseases, uncontrolled infections, pregnancy or lactation was excluded from the study. Diagnosis was based on clinical symptoms, serum thyroxine, TRAb, thyroid ultrasound and orbital computed tomography. PBMCs were isolated from about 10 ml of fresh peripheral blood by Ficoll-Paque density gradient centrifugation. Total RNA was extracted using Trizol reagent, and RNA quality was checked on an Agilent 2100 Bioanalyzer. The paper as a whole reports these results and caveats: In validation, the model predicted ophthalmopathy progression with more than 55% sensitivity and around 72% specificity; 12 predicted patients were CT-confirmed with GO in a median of 6.5 months. The 13-signature model separated ophthalmopathy from stable hyperthyroidism with approximately 90% sensitivity and approximately 81% specificity in cross-validation, and 80%/75% in the test set. Most expanded thyroid clonotypes with frequency above 0.001 were also detected in blood, suggesting blood repertoires may reflect the thyroid immune response. Sample size was not predetermined statistically, and investigators were not blinded to group allocation.

V and J are trimmed by 6 bases and 3 bases, and the gene matches miss 6 bases of the junction. The CDR3 numbers 14 residues from cysteine through phenylalanine. CDR3 DNA is the only sequence kept; it has 42 bases, read in frame from the first base. CDR1 and CDR2, per the germline V gene, are SGHRS and YFSETQ. The sample comprised peripheral blood. The receptor's source is a woman aged 40 to 55 with Graves' ophthalmopathy. Donor details come from another sample of the same person, matched by shared clones. The chain is made from TRBV5-1 and TRBJ2-7; TRBD2 agrees with 10 junctional bases. CDR3 protein: CASTQLAGHYEQYF. The DNA sequence is as follows: TGCGCCAGCACCCAACTAGCGGGACACTACGAGCAGTACTTC.